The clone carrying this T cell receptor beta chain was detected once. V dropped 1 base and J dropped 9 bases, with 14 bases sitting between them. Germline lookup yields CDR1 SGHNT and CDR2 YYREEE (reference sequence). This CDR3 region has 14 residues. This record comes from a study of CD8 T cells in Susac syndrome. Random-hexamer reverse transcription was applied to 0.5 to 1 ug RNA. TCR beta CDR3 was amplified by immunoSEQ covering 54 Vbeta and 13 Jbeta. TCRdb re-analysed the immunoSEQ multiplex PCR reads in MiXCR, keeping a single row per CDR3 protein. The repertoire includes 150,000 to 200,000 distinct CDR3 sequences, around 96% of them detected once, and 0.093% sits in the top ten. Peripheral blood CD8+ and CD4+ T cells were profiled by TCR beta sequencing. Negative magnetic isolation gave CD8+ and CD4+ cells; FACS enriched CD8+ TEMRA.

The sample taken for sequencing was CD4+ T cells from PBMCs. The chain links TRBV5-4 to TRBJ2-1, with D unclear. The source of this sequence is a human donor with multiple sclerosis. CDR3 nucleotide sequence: TGTGCCAGCAGCTTGCCCCGGCAACATGTTGAGCAGTTCTTC. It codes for CASSLPRQHVEQFF.